The rows below give T cell receptor beta chains drawn from one sample of a study of identical twins. TCRdb recomputed calls from the 5' RACE reads with MiXCR, one row per CDR3 protein. Of 1.5 million to 2 million distinct CDR3 sequences in the sample, about 32% were seen once. The specimen sequenced was cord blood. The source of these receptors is a newborn girl in good health. Each CDR3 is given with its conserved first and last residue. The order of the fields is clone size, D gene, J gene, CDR3 length, V gene, CDR3 DNA, CDR3 protein. The D gene is left open where the match is weak. A row's size may be missing; if present it is once, few, many or a size class.

abundance: few; d_gene: NA; j_gene: TRBJ2-1; len: 12; v_gene: TRBV6-1; CDR3nt: TGTGCCAGCGGGGGGAACTGGGATGAGCAGTTCTTC; CDR3aa: CASGGNWDEQFF
abundance: NA; d_gene: NA; j_gene: TRBJ2-3; len: 17; v_gene: TRBV7-2; CDR3nt: TGTGCCAGCAGCACCTCAACAGGGCTCCCTAGCACAGATACGCAGTATTTT; CDR3aa: CASSTSTGLPSTDTQYF
abundance: NA; d_gene: TRBD2; j_gene: TRBJ2-1; len: 18; v_gene: TRBV11-2; CDR3nt: TGTGCCAGCAGCTTAGTTTGGCTAGCGGAGAGCTCCTACAATGAGCAGTTCTTC; CDR3aa: CASSLVWLAESSYNEQFF
abundance: many; d_gene: TRBD2; j_gene: TRBJ2-3; len: 15; v_gene: TRBV29-1; CDR3nt: TGCAGCGTTGTTAGGCTAGCGGGAGTGGCAGATACGCAGTATTTT; CDR3aa: CSVVRLAGVADTQYF
abundance: NA; d_gene: NA; j_gene: TRBJ1-2; len: 14; v_gene: TRBV6-5; CDR3nt: TGTGCCAGCAGTGGACGAGGGGGACGCTATGGCTACACCTTC; CDR3aa: CASSGRGGRYGYTF
abundance: few; d_gene: TRBD2; j_gene: TRBJ2-3; len: 16; v_gene: TRBV5-1; CDR3nt: TGCGCCAGCAGCTCGCCACTAGCGGGAGTGCTAGATACGCAGTATTTT; CDR3aa: CASSSPLAGVLDTQYF
abundance: many; d_gene: NA; j_gene: TRBJ1-2; len: 9; v_gene: TRBV10-3; CDR3nt: TGTGCCCCAGCCTCTGGCTACACCTTC; CDR3aa: CAPASGYTF
abundance: NA; d_gene: NA; j_gene: TRBJ2-3; len: 16; v_gene: TRBV24-1; CDR3nt: TGTGCCACCAGTGATTCAACCTTGGACCGCACAGATACGCAGTATTTT; CDR3aa: CATSDSTLDRTDTQYF
abundance: NA; d_gene: TRBD1; j_gene: TRBJ2-3; len: 18; v_gene: TRBV27; CDR3nt: TGTGCCAGCAGTTTAAGGCCCTCGCAGGGGGCACACACAGATACGCAGTATTTT; CDR3aa: CASSLRPSQGAHTDTQYF
abundance: few; d_gene: NA; j_gene: TRBJ2-7; len: 15; v_gene: TRBV3-1; CDR3nt: TGTGCCAGCAGCCAATGGAGCTTAGTCCCCGACGAGCAGTACTTC; CDR3aa: CASSQWSLVPDEQYF
abundance: NA; d_gene: TRBD1; j_gene: TRBJ2-5; len: 16; v_gene: TRBV9; CDR3nt: TGTGCCAGCAGCGTAACAGGACAGGGATCCTACAATGAGCAGTACTTC; CDR3aa: CASSVTGQGSYNEQYF
abundance: NA; d_gene: NA; j_gene: TRBJ1-1; len: 14; v_gene: TRBV25-1; CDR3nt: TGTGCCAGCAGAGACCACAGGGTAGGGACTGAAGCTTTCTTT; CDR3aa: CASRDHRVGTEAFF
abundance: NA; d_gene: NA; j_gene: TRBJ2-4; len: 14; v_gene: TRBV28; CDR3nt: TGTGCCAGCAGGACAGTTAGTTTTCCTGGCGAGCTGTACTTC; CDR3aa: CASRTVSFPGELYF
abundance: few; d_gene: TRBD2; j_gene: TRBJ2-1; len: 22; v_gene: TRBV4-2; CDR3nt: TGTGCCAGCAGCCAAGTCCCTAGACTAGCGGGAGGGCCCAAGCTAAGGTACAATGAGCAGTTCTTC; CDR3aa: CASSQVPRLAGGPKLRYNEQFF
abundance: many; d_gene: TRBD2; j_gene: TRBJ2-3; len: 17; v_gene: TRBV12-3/TRBV12-4; CDR3nt: TGTGCCAGCAGAGGACTAGCGGGAGGGCCAAGCACAGATACGCAGTATTTT; CDR3aa: CASRGLAGGPSTDTQYF
abundance: many; d_gene: TRBD2; j_gene: TRBJ2-4; len: 14; v_gene: TRBV4-2; CDR3nt: TGTGCCAGCAGCCAATCTAGCGGGGTAAACATTCAGTACTTC; CDR3aa: CASSQSSGVNIQYF
abundance: NA; d_gene: NA; j_gene: TRBJ2-5; len: 14; v_gene: TRBV7-6; CDR3nt: TGTGCCAGCAGCAAAGGGGTAGAGCAAGAGACCCAGTACTTC; CDR3aa: CASSKGVEQETQYF
abundance: NA; d_gene: NA; j_gene: TRBJ1-4; len: 16; v_gene: TRBV7-9; CDR3nt: TGTGCCAGCAGCCCACTTCGGGGTGGGACTTTGAAAAAACTGTTTTTT; CDR3aa: CASSPLRGGTLKKLFF
abundance: once; d_gene: TRBD1; j_gene: TRBJ2-7; len: 17; v_gene: TRBV27; CDR3nt: TGTGCCAGCAGTTTATCGAGGGACAGTTCGAGCTCCTACGAGCAGTACTTC; CDR3aa: CASSLSRDSSSSYEQYF
abundance: few; d_gene: NA; j_gene: TRBJ1-2; len: 15; v_gene: TRBV12-3/TRBV12-4; CDR3nt: TGTGCCAGTACTTTACGGGCCTTACCCGACTATGGCTACACCTTC; CDR3aa: CASTLRALPDYGYTF
abundance: NA; d_gene: NA; j_gene: TRBJ2-3; len: 14; v_gene: TRBV20-1; CDR3nt: TGCAGTGCTAGTATAGCCCCTCGCACAGATACGCAGTATTTT; CDR3aa: CSASIAPRTDTQYF
abundance: NA; d_gene: TRBD1; j_gene: TRBJ2-7; len: 14; v_gene: TRBV11-3; CDR3nt: TGTGCCAGCAGCCACCGGGACAGGTATAATGAGCAGTACTTC; CDR3aa: CASSHRDRYNEQYF
abundance: few; d_gene: TRBD2; j_gene: TRBJ2-7; len: 14; v_gene: TRBV3-1; CDR3nt: TGTGCCAGCAGCCCATGGACTAGTTTGTACGAGCAGTACTTC; CDR3aa: CASSPWTSLYEQYF
abundance: many; d_gene: TRBD1; j_gene: TRBJ2-1; len: 15; v_gene: TRBV29-1; CDR3nt: TGCAGCGCCATGAAGGCAGGGGGCTCCTACAATGAGCAGTTCTTC; CDR3aa: CSAMKAGGSYNEQFF
abundance: NA; d_gene: NA; j_gene: TRBJ1-5; len: 18; v_gene: TRBV6-2/TRBV6-3; CDR3nt: TGTGCCAGCAGTTACTCAACGGGACACCACTATAGCAATCAGCCCCAGCATTTT; CDR3aa: CASSYSTGHHYSNQPQHF
abundance: NA; d_gene: NA; j_gene: TRBJ2-3; len: 15; v_gene: TRBV18; CDR3nt: TGTGCCAGCTCACCGCCCTGGGGGGCCACAGATACGCAGTATTTT; CDR3aa: CASSPPWGATDTQYF
abundance: many; d_gene: TRBD2; j_gene: TRBJ2-3; len: 16; v_gene: TRBV4-2; CDR3nt: TGTGCCAGCAGCCATTTCGGACTAGCGGACACAGATACGCAGTATTTT; CDR3aa: CASSHFGLADTDTQYF
abundance: few; d_gene: TRBD2; j_gene: TRBJ2-7; len: 15; v_gene: TRBV28; CDR3nt: TGTGCCAGCAGTCGACAGACTAGCGGACGGAGCGAGCAGTACTTC; CDR3aa: CASSRQTSGRSEQYF
abundance: few; d_gene: NA; j_gene: TRBJ1-5; len: 13; v_gene: TRBV6-4; CDR3nt: TGTGCCGGTCGGGGAGGGAGCAATCAGCCCCAGCATTTT; CDR3aa: CAGRGGSNQPQHF
abundance: many; d_gene: TRBD1; j_gene: TRBJ1-2; len: 13; v_gene: TRBV5-1; CDR3nt: TGTGCCAGCAGCTCGGGACAGCTCTATGGCTACACCTTC; CDR3aa: CASSSGQLYGYTF
abundance: few; d_gene: TRBD1; j_gene: TRBJ1-4; len: 16; v_gene: TRBV3-1; CDR3nt: TGTGCCAGCAGCCCTTACCGGGACAGGGCTAATGAAAAACTGTTTTTT; CDR3aa: CASSPYRDRANEKLFF
abundance: NA; d_gene: NA; j_gene: TRBJ1-2; len: 13; v_gene: TRBV19; CDR3nt: TGTGCCAGTAGTATCACAGGGCGCTATGGCTACACCTTC; CDR3aa: CASSITGRYGYTF
abundance: NA; d_gene: NA; j_gene: TRBJ2-3; len: 15; v_gene: TRBV7-2; CDR3nt: TGTGCCAGCAGCTTAGAGACTCTAAACACAGATACGCAGTATTTT; CDR3aa: CASSLETLNTDTQYF
abundance: many; d_gene: NA; j_gene: TRBJ2-7; len: 14; v_gene: TRBV3-1; CDR3nt: TGTGCCAGCAGCCAAGACACCGTCTCCTACGAGCAGTACTTC; CDR3aa: CASSQDTVSYEQYF
abundance: NA; d_gene: TRBD1; j_gene: TRBJ1-1; len: 16; v_gene: TRBV7-9; CDR3nt: TGTGCCAGCAGCGTTCAAGGGGGCGCCGGGAACACTGAAGCTTTCTTT; CDR3aa: CASSVQGGAGNTEAFF
abundance: NA; d_gene: TRBD2; j_gene: TRBJ2-5; len: 16; v_gene: TRBV5-1; CDR3nt: TGCGCCAGCAGCTTCCTCTTTCAGCGGGGGCAAGAGACCCAGTACTTC; CDR3aa: CASSFLFQRGQETQYF
abundance: NA; d_gene: TRBD1; j_gene: TRBJ2-5; len: 17; v_gene: TRBV9; CDR3nt: TGTGCCAGCAGCCCCCACGTTTCGACAGGGTACCAAGAGACCCAGTACTTC; CDR3aa: CASSPHVSTGYQETQYF
abundance: NA; d_gene: NA; j_gene: TRBJ2-2; len: 14; v_gene: TRBV5-1; CDR3nt: TGCGCCAGCAGCCCGGGGACGGGAAAGGGGGAGCTGTTTTTT; CDR3aa: CASSPGTGKGELFF
abundance: once; d_gene: TRBD2; j_gene: TRBJ2-7; len: 18; v_gene: TRBV4-1; CDR3nt: TGCGCCAGCAGCCATTTCTTCCGGACTAGCGGGAGGGACAATGAGCAGTACTTC; CDR3aa: CASSHFFRTSGRDNEQYF
abundance: NA; d_gene: TRBD2; j_gene: TRBJ2-3; len: 15; v_gene: TRBV9; CDR3nt: TGTGCCAGCAGCGTGGCTGGACTAGCGATGGATACGCAGTATTTT; CDR3aa: CASSVAGLAMDTQYF
abundance: NA; d_gene: TRBD1; j_gene: TRBJ2-1; len: 14; v_gene: TRBV29-1; CDR3nt: TGCAGCGTTGACCGGGACAGGGTCTCCGATGAGCAGTTCTTC; CDR3aa: CSVDRDRVSDEQFF
abundance: NA; d_gene: NA; j_gene: TRBJ2-5; len: 12; v_gene: TRBV3-1; CDR3nt: TGTGCCAGCAGCCAAGATACGAAGGCCCAGTACTTC; CDR3aa: CASSQDTKAQYF
abundance: few; d_gene: NA; j_gene: TRBJ2-7; len: 12; v_gene: TRBV10-3; CDR3nt: TGTGCCATCAGTGAGTCGACGGGGGAGCAGTACTTC; CDR3aa: CAISESTGEQYF
abundance: few; d_gene: NA; j_gene: TRBJ2-5; len: 14; v_gene: TRBV5-1; CDR3nt: TGCGCCAGCAGCTTGGAGTCACTCGTGGAGACCCAGTACTTC; CDR3aa: CASSLESLVETQYF
abundance: few; d_gene: TRBD2; j_gene: TRBJ2-3; len: 15; v_gene: TRBV27; CDR3nt: TGTGCCAGCACCTTACGGGGGGGCAGATTCGATACGCAGTATTTT; CDR3aa: CASTLRGGRFDTQYF
abundance: few; d_gene: NA; j_gene: TRBJ2-3; len: 15; v_gene: TRBV4-1; CDR3nt: TGCGCAAGCAGCCAAGGGCCATGGAGGACAGATACGCAGTATTTT; CDR3aa: CASSQGPWRTDTQYF
abundance: NA; d_gene: TRBD1; j_gene: TRBJ1-6; len: 15; v_gene: TRBV14; CDR3nt: TGTGCCAGCAGCCAAACCGGACAGGGGAATTCACCCCTCCACTTT; CDR3aa: CASSQTGQGNSPLHF
abundance: few; d_gene: TRBD2; j_gene: TRBJ2-7; len: 19; v_gene: TRBV12-3/TRBV12-4; CDR3nt: TGTGCCAGCAGTCCTGGGACTAGCGGGAGAGGTGCCTTTTTTGACGAGCAGTACTTC; CDR3aa: CASSPGTSGRGAFFDEQYF
abundance: NA; d_gene: NA; j_gene: TRBJ2-2; len: 11; v_gene: TRBV4-1; CDR3nt: TGCGCCAGCAGCCAACGCGGGGAGCTGTTTTTT; CDR3aa: CASSQRGELFF
abundance: NA; d_gene: NA; j_gene: TRBJ1-5; len: 15; v_gene: TRBV18; CDR3nt: TGTGCCAGCTCACCCGTGGGGCATAGCAATCAGCCCCAGCATTTT; CDR3aa: CASSPVGHSNQPQHF
abundance: NA; d_gene: NA; j_gene: TRBJ1-1; len: 13; v_gene: TRBV5-6; CDR3nt: TGTGCCAGCAGCTTCGGTGGGAGTCCTGAAGCTTTCTTT; CDR3aa: CASSFGGSPEAFF
abundance: NA; d_gene: NA; j_gene: TRBJ1-5; len: 13; v_gene: TRBV12-3/TRBV12-4; CDR3nt: TGTGCCAGCACCCAAGGAGGGAATCAGCCCCAGCATTTT; CDR3aa: CASTQGGNQPQHF
abundance: NA; d_gene: NA; j_gene: TRBJ1-1; len: 14; v_gene: TRBV10-3; CDR3nt: TGTGCCATCAGTTTGGACAGCCTGAACACTGAAGCTTTCTTT; CDR3aa: CAISLDSLNTEAFF
abundance: NA; d_gene: TRBD1; j_gene: TRBJ2-2; len: 14; v_gene: TRBV4-1; CDR3nt: TGCGCCAGCAGCCCACTACAGGGGCCCGGGGAGCTGTTTTTT; CDR3aa: CASSPLQGPGELFF